This entry features one T cell receptor beta chain sequence. These data are taken from a study of beta chain features in type 1 diabetes. The germline V gene encodes CDR1 SNHLY and CDR2 FYNNEI. V gave up 6 bases and J gave up 8 bases; unmatched junction bases: 11. The CDR3 length is 15 residues. What was sequenced were expressed TCRB transcripts, since all of the isolated RNA had been reverse transcribed. The assay was immunoSEQ multiplex PCR, and TCRdb's table has in-frame clones only and misses some. The table has 860,000 or so clones, 15% to 20% seen once. The sequence was collected from a woman between 18 and 29 years old in good health. Material: naive CD4+ T cells from blood. This chain joins TRBV2 and TRBJ2-1; 9 bases are a match to TRBD2. This CDR3 reads CASRVWREGVYEQFF. The CDR3 DNA sequence: TGTGCCAGCAGAGTTTGGCGGGAGGGCGTCTATGAGCAGTTCTTC. Supplemented by reference TRBV2 and TRBJ2-1, the full variable domain reads EPEVTQTPSHQVTQMGQEVILRCVPISNHLYFYWYRQILGQKVEFLVSFYNNEISEKSEIFDDQFSVERPDGSNFTLKIRSTKLEDSAMYFCASRVWREGVYEQFFGPGTRLTVL.